This TCR beta chain was captured in a study of cytomegalovirus exposure and HLA in healthy donors. In the study overall: The roughly 130 validation repertoires used the same platform as the approximately 670 first-cohort repertoires (as reported by a later analysis).

TCRdb keeps only in-frame clones here, not all; method: immunoSEQ multiplex PCR. The repertoire holds 200,000 to 300,000 clones, with 90% as singletons. General study points: TCR sequences were mostly rare, though some public TCRs occurred in many donors. A few chains tied to CMV proved CMV antigen-specific in vitro.

Notes on this clone: Its target is unknown.

The CDR3 totals 14 residues. CDR1 and CDR2 (germline): LNHDA, SQIVND (reference sequence). V was cut by 3 bases and J by 2 bases, with 11 bases left in between. The sample consisted of PBMCs. This sequence originates from a woman aged 25 to 39 in good health and CMV-seronegative. V is TRBV19 and J is TRBJ2-7; D gene uncertain. The CDR3 sequence is CASSMNAWTYEQYF. The CDR3 DNA reads as TGTGCCAGTAGTATGAACGCCTGGACCTACGAGCAGTACTTC.